This TCR beta chain originates from a study of shared clonotypes between healthy human individuals. Study results and limitations: It was expected that sequencing depth would affect clonotype sharing among donors. The study's rarefaction showed incomplete sorted-subset sequencing despite large depth.

On this clone itself: The antigen is not known.

CD45RO-negative, CCR7-selected cells formed the naive CD8 fraction, which excluded terminally differentiated effector memory CD45RA+ cells. TCRdb keeps only in-frame clones here, not all; method: immunoSEQ multiplex PCR. The profile shows a few hundred thousand clones, nearly 97% of them singletons. The specimen sequenced was naive CD8+ T cells sorted from blood. The clonotype was recovered from a woman in her 30s in good health.

The CDR3 sequence is CATQDRSTEAFF. In DNA form, the CDR3 reads TGTGCCACCCAGGACAGGTCCACTGAAGCTTTCTTT. The chain couples TRBV13 to TRBJ1-1; 7 nucleotides align to TRBD1. CDR3 length: 12 residues. Unmatched junction bases numbered 6, after V lost 10 bases and J lost 4 bases. Germline CDR1 reads PRHDT; CDR2 reads FYEKMQ (reference sequence).